This T cell receptor (beta chain) is drawn from a study of CD8 T cells in Susac syndrome. CDR3 length equals 14 residues. The ends were cut back, 3 bases at V and 8 bases at J, with 11 bases in the middle. Germline CDR1 and CDR2: LNHDA and SQIVND (reference sequence). Reverse transcription of roughly 0.5 to 1 ug RNA used random hexamers. A multiplex approach, immunoSEQ multiplex PCR, amplified TCR beta CDR3 across 54 Vbeta and 13 Jbeta. One entry per CDR3 protein, called by TCRdb with MiXCR from the immunoSEQ multiplex PCR reads. The repertoire holds fewer than 350,000 distinct CDR3 sequences, with 92% as singletons. The study sequenced TCR beta in blood CD8+ and CD4+ T cells.

This receptor was taken from a human donor with multiple sclerosis. V is TRBV19 and J is TRBJ1-6; D unresolved. The material sequenced was CD4+ T cells from PBMCs. CDR3 region: CASSMRVTHSPLHF. The CDR3 coding sequence is TGTGCCAGTAGTATGAGGGTGACGCATTCACCCCTCCACTTT. Complete variable domain (other parts from reference TRBV19 and TRBJ1-6): DGGITQSPKYLFRKEGQNVTLSCEQNLNHDAMYWYRQDPGQGLRLIYYSQIVNDFQKGDIAEGYSVSREKKESFPLTVTSAQKNPTAFYLCASSMRVTHSPLHFGNGTRLTVT.